These T cell receptor beta chains were read from a single sample in a study of read filtering for tumor transcriptome and immune sequencing. TCRdb re-analysed the reads in MiXCR, keeping a single row per CDR3 protein. The sample lists 100,000 to 150,000 distinct CDR3 sequences; approximately 13% were seen once. The sequencing input was a population of CD138-negative cells sorted from bone marrow. The receptors here all came from a donor aged 40 or over with multiple myeloma. The CDR3 runs from the conserved cysteine through the conserved F or W.

V gene: TRBV20-1
CDR3 protein: CSAGQGAQAPEQFF

V gene: TRBV6-1
CDR3 protein: CASTPRGIYNEQFF

V gene: TRBV9
CDR3 protein: CASSPPLALGEQFF

V gene: TRBV6-1
CDR3 protein: CASSARDRGLEEQFF

V gene: TRBV12-3/TRBV12-4
CDR3 protein: CASSLRGATQETQYF

V gene: TRBV2
CDR3 protein: CASSATGAMNTEAFF

V gene: TRBV6-2/TRBV6-3
CDR3 protein: CASRGGGTYEQYF

V gene: TRBV29-1
CDR3 protein: CSVGGQYTDTQYF

V gene: TRBV20-1
CDR3 protein: CSASSQGPYNEQFF

V gene: TRBV30
CDR3 protein: CASDRGSGNTIYF

V gene: TRBV5-1
CDR3 protein: CASSRDRSTLEQYF

V gene: TRBV30
CDR3 protein: CAWSLGPVTDAFF

V gene: TRBV25-1
CDR3 protein: CASSDRQYQETQYF

V gene: TRBV5-1
CDR3 protein: CASSAAGAEGDTQYF

V gene: TRBV5-1
CDR3 protein: CASSLAITAGANVLTF

V gene: TRBV7-2
CDR3 protein: CASSLGGRINEKLFF

V gene: TRBV7-9
CDR3 protein: CASSQEVPSTQHF

V gene: TRBV7-9
CDR3 protein: CASRWGEYQETQYF

V gene: TRBV29-1
CDR3 protein: CSVLTGDETQYF

V gene: TRBV4-2
CDR3 protein: CASSQESFAEGCNEQFF

V gene: TRBV29-1
CDR3 protein: CSVDPGSNEQFF

V gene: TRBV20-1
CDR3 protein: CSASVASGGPADTQYF

V gene: TRBV10-3
CDR3 protein: CAISESETEAFF

V gene: TRBV11-2
CDR3 protein: CASSLGWREQYF

V gene: TRBV2
CDR3 protein: CASTGEEGAGEKLFF

V gene: TRBV29-1
CDR3 protein: CSVVRESYEQYF

V gene: TRBV5-1
CDR3 protein: CASSLWIPDTGELFF

V gene: TRBV11-2
CDR3 protein: CASSLGPQGTEAFF

V gene: TRBV18
CDR3 protein: CASSPRRDSDEQYF

V gene: TRBV19
CDR3 protein: CASKLDPSSYNEQFF

V gene: TRBV3-1
CDR3 protein: CASSQLEETQYF

V gene: TRBV11-1
CDR3 protein: CASSLNGREQYF

V gene: TRBV6-5
CDR3 protein: CASHRGGIYTEAFF

V gene: TRBV10-3
CDR3 protein: CAIGPGQGTDTQYF

V gene: TRBV5-1
CDR3 protein: CASRLENTEAFF

V gene: TRBV11-1
CDR3 protein: CASSLQGVGELFF

V gene: TRBV6-2/TRBV6-3
CDR3 protein: CASSETSGSQETQYF

V gene: TRBV7-2
CDR3 protein: CASSPGLAGEQYF

V gene: TRBV28
CDR3 protein: CASSTGTSRTGELFF

V gene: TRBV2
CDR3 protein: CASRVYPGQRTNSGANVLTF

V gene: TRBV6-1
CDR3 protein: CASIESGADTQYF

V gene: TRBV5-1
CDR3 protein: CASRPGAIGNQPQHF

V gene: TRBV9
CDR3 protein: CASSVGPTGTDTQYF

V gene: TRBV7-9
CDR3 protein: CASSRRDPSTDTQYF

V gene: TRBV27
CDR3 protein: CASSLSTSGSSYNEQFF

V gene: TRBV7-2
CDR3 protein: CASSLALAQQTQYF

V gene: TRBV7-2
CDR3 protein: CASSLQERIGELFF

V gene: TRBV4-1
CDR3 protein: CASSQDTGLEQPQHF

V gene: TRBV20-1
CDR3 protein: CSARAAGRTDTQYF

V gene: TRBV12-3/TRBV12-4
CDR3 protein: CASSYGDGQPQHF